This TCR beta chain stems from a study of breast tumors, draining lymph nodes, adjacent tissues. Each CDR3 protein gets one entry after TCRdb re-called the multiplex PCR reads with MiXCR. The data contain fewer than 300,000 distinct CDR3 sequences, approximately 31% of them singletons. Breast cancer patients provided tissue from their axillary draining lymph nodes. Notes on the study in general: Tumor repertoires ranked between lymph nodes and nontumor tissue in diversity, with V and J gene preferences. Tumor T cell lymph node origin was a supported hypothesis, not proven.

In its sample, this clonotype was seen many times. Its matching antigen is unknown. The CDR3 is 16 residues long. Trimming removed 5 bases from V and 4 bases from J; junction bases left unmatched: 11. Germline lookup yields CDR1 MNHNS and CDR2 SASEGT. Sequencing was done on a sample of axillary lymph node tissue. This TCR derives from a female donor with breast cancer. Some clones in this sample may be carry-over from other donors' samples. This chain connects TRBV6-1 to TRBJ2-3; 8 positions match TRBD1. The CDR3 region is CASSKRQGATADTQYF. The CDR3 nucleotides read TGTGCCAGCAGTAAGCGGCAGGGGGCAACCGCAGATACGCAGTATTTT.